The entry below describes one TCR beta chain. The target antigen is unknown. The data stem from a study of radiation and T cells in renal cell carcinoma. Whole-study results and caveats: Tumor samples were small regions of approximately 1.1 g.

Trimming shortened V by 4 bases and J by 2 bases, and 10 bases separated the two germline ends. From germline, CDR1 is SGHKS and CDR2 YYEKEE (reference sequence). This CDR3 region has 13 residues. Specified treatment: treatment-naive control, cytoreductive nephrectomy. The patient's renal cell carcinoma had clear cell pathology. Control tumor donors were several females and fewer than twelve males, median age around 62 years. Sequencing used immunoSEQ multiplex PCR; TCRdb keeps in-frame clones, though not all of them. The sample has more than 15,000 clones; about 60% are singletons. This chain joins TRBV5-5 and TRBJ2-7, with a possible D match to TRBD1 (5 bases). The origin of this receptor is a man aged 45 to 65 with renal cell carcinoma. The source was tumor tissue, collected from a patient whose treatment was nephrectomy without radiotherapy. The CDR3 region has the DNA TGTGCCAGCAGCGGCATAGGGGCCTACGAGCAGTACTTC. It encodes CASSGIGAYEQYF.